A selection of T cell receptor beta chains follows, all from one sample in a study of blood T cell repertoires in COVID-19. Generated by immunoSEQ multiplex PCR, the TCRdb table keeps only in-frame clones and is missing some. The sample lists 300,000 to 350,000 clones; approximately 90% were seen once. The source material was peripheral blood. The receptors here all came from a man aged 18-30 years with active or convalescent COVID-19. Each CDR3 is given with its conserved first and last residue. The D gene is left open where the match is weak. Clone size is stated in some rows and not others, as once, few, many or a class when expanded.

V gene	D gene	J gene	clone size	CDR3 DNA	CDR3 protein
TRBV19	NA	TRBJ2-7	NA	TGTGCCAGTAGTACCCGGACAGCCTACGAGCAGTACTTC	CASSTRTAYEQYF
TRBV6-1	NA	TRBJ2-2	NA	TGTGCCAGCAGTGAAGGGCAGGGGCCCGAGCTGTTTTTT	CASSEGQGPELFF
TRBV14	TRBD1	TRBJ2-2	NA	TGTGCCAGCAGCCTGTGGACAGGGGAAATTCCCGGGGAGCTGTTTTTT	CASSLWTGEIPGELFF
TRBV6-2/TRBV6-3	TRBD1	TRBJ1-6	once	TGTGCCAGCAGTTACCAAAAGGGACAGGGCGGATTCTATAATTCACCCCTCCACTTT	CASSYQKGQGGFYNSPLHF
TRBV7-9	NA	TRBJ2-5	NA	TGTGCCAGCAGCTCCAGGGGTTCTGAGACCCAGTACTTC	CASSSRGSETQYF
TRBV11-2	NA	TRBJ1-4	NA	TGTGCCAGCAGCTTAGGTTTGTCAGTTGAAAAACTGTTTTTT	CASSLGLSVEKLFF
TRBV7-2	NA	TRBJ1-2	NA	TGTGCCAGCAGCTTAGCGCAGCAGGCGTTCTATGGCTACACCTTC	CASSLAQQAFYGYTF
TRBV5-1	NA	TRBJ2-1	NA	TGCGCCAGCAGCCTATTAGTCGAGCAGTTCTTC	CASSLLVEQFF
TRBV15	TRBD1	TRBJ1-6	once	TGTGCCACCAGCCGGGACAGACTTCTCAACTCACCCCTCCACTTT	CATSRDRLLNSPLHF
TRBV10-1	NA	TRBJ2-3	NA	TGCGCCAGCAGTGACCGGACTGATGCTAGCACAGATACGCAGTATTTT	CASSDRTDASTDTQYF
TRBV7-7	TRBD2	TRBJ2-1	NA	TGTGCCAGCAGCTTAGGACTAGCGGTCTTTAGTGAGCAGTTCTTC	CASSLGLAVFSEQFF
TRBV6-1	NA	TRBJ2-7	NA	TGTGCCAGCAGTGAAGCAAAGGGCAGGGTGGCCTACGAGCAGTACTTC	CASSEAKGRVAYEQYF
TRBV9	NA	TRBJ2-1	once	TGTGCCAGCAACGAACAGGGATGGTACAATGAGCAGTTCTTC	CASNEQGWYNEQFF
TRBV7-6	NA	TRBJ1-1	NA	TGTGCCAGCAGCCCGCCGGCCTCTAACAGAGACACTGAAGCTTTCTTT	CASSPPASNRDTEAFF
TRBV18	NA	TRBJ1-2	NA	TGTGCCAGCTCACCTGACAGGCAGACTTATGGCTACACCTTC	CASSPDRQTYGYTF
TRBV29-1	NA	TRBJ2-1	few	TGCAGCGGATCGGATTGGACATCCGATGAGCAGTTCTTC	CSGSDWTSDEQFF
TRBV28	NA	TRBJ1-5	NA	TGTGCCAGCAGCGTCATAAAAACGGGTGAGCGCCCCCAGCATTTT	CASSVIKTGERPQHF
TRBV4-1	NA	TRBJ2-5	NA	TGCGCCAGCAGCCAAGAGTCAGTGGGAGCCCTTTTTGGAAAGACCCAGTACTTC	CASSQESVGALFGKTQYF
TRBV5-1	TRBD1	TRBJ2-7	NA	TGCGCCAGCAGCATAAGACAGGGTGCCTACGAGCAGTACTTC	CASSIRQGAYEQYF
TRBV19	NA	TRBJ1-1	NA	TGTGCCAGTGCTCTTCGTGTATCGCTGAATACTCGCCACACTGAAGCTTTCTTT	CASALRVSLNTRHTEAFF
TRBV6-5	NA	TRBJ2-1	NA	TGTGCCAGCAGTTCCGGACAAACAGACAATGAGCAGTTCTTC	CASSSGQTDNEQFF
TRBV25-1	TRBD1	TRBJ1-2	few	TGTGCCAGCAGTGACCGGGACAGGGACATTGATGGCTACACCTTC	CASSDRDRDIDGYTF
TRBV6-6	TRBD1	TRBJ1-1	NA	TGTGCCAGCATATTACAGGGGAGCACTGAAGCTTTCTTT	CASILQGSTEAFF
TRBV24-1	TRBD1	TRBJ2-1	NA	TGTGCCACCAGTGAAGACCGGGACAGGGTTAAATCCCGTAGTGGTGAGCAGTTCTTC	CATSEDRDRVKSRSGEQFF
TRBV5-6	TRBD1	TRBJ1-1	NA	TGTGCCAGCAGTAAAGACAGGGAAGGAACTGAAGCTTTCTTT	CASSKDREGTEAFF
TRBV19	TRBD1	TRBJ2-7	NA	TGTGCCAGTAGTTCCCTCTTCGGGACAGGGGACCTCTCCTACGAGCAGTACTTC	CASSSLFGTGDLSYEQYF
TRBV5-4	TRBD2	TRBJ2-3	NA	TGTGCCAGCAGCACCTTGCTAGCGGAGAGCACAGATACGCAGTATTTT	CASSTLLAESTDTQYF